Below, 20 T cell receptor beta chains from the same sample are listed, as sequenced in a study of T cells in Graves' hyperthyroidism and ophthalmopathy. TCR beta CDR3 region amplification was performed from RNA transcripts. The HTBI set primed first-round TCR CDR3 RT-PCR. Each CDR3 protein is one row after TCRdb ran MiXCR on the multiplex PCR reads. Of 490,000 or so distinct CDR3 sequences in the sample, under 25% were seen once. Sequenced sample: blood. The receptor source for this set is a woman aged 65 to 85 with Graves' ophthalmopathy.

This clonotype has at least ten counts. This chain connects TRBV27 to TRBJ1-1; TRBD1 is a possible D gene (6 bases). Germline loops: CDR1 MNHEY, CDR2 SMNVEV (reference sequence). The V gene lost 6 bases and the J gene lost 1 base, with 18 bases spanning the gap. This CDR3 region has 16 residues. DNA of the CDR3: TGTGCCAGCAGGCTTAGGGGGATGACAGGGAACACTGAAGCTTTCTTT. Translating it yields CASRLRGMTGNTEAFF.

This clonotype occurred many times. V and J are TRBV11-2 and TRBJ2-3; 11 bases are shared with TRBD2. Germline-derived CDR1 and CDR2 are SGHAT and FQNNGV. Trimming took 5 bases from V and 7 from J; bases not matched to a gene: 8. CDR3 length equals 15 residues. The DNA for the CDR3 is TGTGCCAGCAGCCCGGGACTAGCGGATTCAAATACGCAGTATTTT. It yields the protein CASSPGLADSNTQYF.

This clonotype occurred many times. The chain recombines TRBV12-3 or TRBV12-4 with TRBJ2-5; TRBD2 might be the D (6 bases). Trimming took off 5 bases at V and 5 bases at J, with 12 bases between the two ends. This CDR3 has 13 residues. CDR3 nucleotide sequence: TGTGCCAGCAGTGGTCGGGCGGGGGAGACCCAGTACTTC. Translating it yields CASSGRAGETQYF.

The chain is built from TRBV12-5 and TRBJ1-5; the D gene is possibly TRBD1 (6 bases). The CDR3 totals 16 residues. Germline lookup yields CDR1 LGHNT and CDR2 FRNRAP. V dropped 5 bases and J dropped 0 bases, with 14 bases sitting between them. The CDR3 bases are TGTGCTAGTGGTACCGGACAGTCCTATAGCAATCAGCCCCAGCATTTT. It encodes CASGTGQSYSNQPQHF.

The chain is built from TRBV5-1 and TRBJ2-3; 8 bases match TRBD2. J gave up 4 bases and V 4 bases, and 8 bases lay outside the gene matches. The CDR3 has 15 amino acids. Germline V lookup: CDR1 SGHRS, CDR2 YFSETQ. CDR3 protein: CASSAGRAGADTQYF. The CDR3 DNA reads as TGCGCCAGCAGCGCGGGACGAGCGGGAGCAGATACGCAGTATTTT.

The chain has TRBV18 and TRBJ2-1; TRBD2 matches 12 bases. The germline V gene has CDR1 KGHSH and CDR2 LQKENI. The CDR3 is made up of 16 amino acids. J lost 9 bases, V lost 2 bases, and 8 bases had no gene match. CDR3 nucleotide sequence: TGTGCCAGCTCACCATTAAGACTAGCGGGGGTGCCTGAGCAGTTCTTC. This encodes CASSPLRLAGVPEQFF.

The chain joins TRBV15 to TRBJ2-1, with 10 bases that match TRBD1. V gave up 8 bases and J gave up 5 bases; unmatched junction bases: 6. This CDR3 has 14 residues. CDR1 and CDR2 from the germline V gene are LNHNV and YYDKDF (reference sequence). The CDR3 DNA is TGTGCCACCGGACCGGGACAGGGGAACAATGAGCAGTTCTTC. Translation: CATGPGQGNNEQFF.

The rearrangement links TRBV6-1 to TRBJ1-5; perhaps TRBD1 as D (5 bases). This CDR3 contains 14 residues. In germline, CDR1 is MNHNS, CDR2 SASEGT. V was clipped by 4 bases and J by 4 bases, with 11 bases between them. CDR3 in DNA: TGTGCCAGCAGTGCGGGGACGGGAAATCAGCCCCAGCATTTT. It yields the protein CASSAGTGNQPQHF.

This clonotype was seen at least ten times. The chain employs TRBV7-9 and TRBJ1-2; D remains unclear. Trimming took off 5 bases at V and 1 base at J, with 14 bases between the two ends. Germline assignment: CDR1 SEHNR and CDR2 FQNEAQ (reference sequence). There are 15 residues in the CDR3. The CDR3 bases are TGTGCCAGCAGCGGGGATTGGGCTTTTAACTATGGCTACACCTTC. Its protein product is CASSGDWAFNYGYTF.

This clonotype was detected a few times. The rearrangement links TRBV3-1 to TRBJ1-2, with TRBD1 as a possible D gene (6 bases). The CDR3 sequence is 15 residues long. Germline lookup yields CDR1 LGHDT and CDR2 YNNKEL (reference sequence). V was shortened by 0 bases and J by 3 bases, with 11 bases between the two germline ends. The CDR3 DNA reads as TGTGCCAGCAGCCAAGATTTAAGGGGGGACTATGGCTACACCTTC. It specifies CASSQDLRGDYGYTF.

The chain is built from TRBV7-9 and TRBJ2-7; possible D gene TRBD2, 6 bases. The V gene's germline CDR1 is SEHNR and CDR2 FQNEAQ (reference sequence). There are 15 residues in the CDR3. Trimming took off 4 bases at V and 6 bases at J, with 19 bases between the two ends. The CDR3 DNA reads as TGTGCCAGCAGCTCCCACGTCGGACTAAAGTTCGAGCAGTACTTC. Amino acids: CASSSHVGLKFEQYF.

The J gene is TRBJ1-4, the V gene TRBV3-1; no clear D gene. The length of the CDR3 is 14 residues. Trimming removed 1 base at V and 5 bases at J, with 8 bases between. CDR1 is LGHDT, CDR2 YNNKEL, per germline (reference sequence). The CDR3 sequence: CASSQVGQNEKLFF. In DNA, the CDR3 is TGTGCCAGCAGCCAAGTGGGTCAGAATGAAAAACTGTTTTTT.

This clonotype was counted many times. The chain employs TRBV28 and TRBJ2-7; TRBD1 matches at 9 bases. In germline, CDR1 is MDHEN, CDR2 SYDVKM. V lost 5 bases to trimming and J lost 1 base; unmatched junction nucleotides: 6. The CDR3 is 15 residues long. The CDR3 loop is CASSRPGTGSYEQYF. As DNA, the CDR3 is TGTGCCAGCAGTAGACCCGGGACAGGGTCCTACGAGCAGTACTTC.

This clonotype was seen ten or more times. This chain uses TRBV30 with TRBJ2-5, with D hard to call. Per the germline V gene, CDR1 is GTSNPN and CDR2 is SVGIG (reference sequence). With 4 bases removed from V and 4 bases from J, the gap between germline ends came to 10 bases. The CDR3 runs 12 residues. CDR3 in amino acids: CAWTINGETQYF. DNA of the CDR3: TGTGCCTGGACAATTAACGGAGAGACCCAGTACTTC.

This clonotype showed up just a few times. The chain recombines TRBV7-2 with TRBJ2-2; D is unclear. Trimming pared 1 base from V and 9 bases from J, leaving 6 bases between. Germline CDR1 and CDR2: SGHTA and FQGNSA. The CDR3 sequence is 12 residues long. The CDR3 bases are TGTGCCAGCAGCTTAGGTCCGCGGGAGCTGTTTTTT. Protein: CASSLGPRELFF.

This clonotype was detected ten times or more. V gene TRBV10-3 combines with J gene TRBJ1-1, with TRBD1 matching 7 bases. Germline loops: CDR1 ENHRY, CDR2 SYGVKD. J lost 1 base, V lost 5 bases, and 1 base had no gene match. The CDR3 length is 13 residues. Here the CDR3 DNA reads TGTGCCATCAGTAAGGGGGCGAACACTGAAGCTTTCTTT. Residues: CAISKGANTEAFF.

The chain combines TRBV13 with TRBJ2-5; TRBD1 is a possible D gene (6 bases). Trimming shortened V by 5 bases and J by 1 base, and 20 bases separated the two germline ends. Germline V gene sequence: CDR1 PRHDT, CDR2 FYEKMQ (reference sequence). This CDR3 comprises 17 residues. The CDR3 spells CASSPREQGFLQETQYF. In DNA form, the CDR3 reads TGTGCCAGCAGCCCTAGGGAACAGGGTTTTCTCCAAGAGACCCAGTACTTC.

This clonotype appeared a few times. J is TRBJ2-3 and V is TRBV20-1; 7 nucleotides agree with TRBD1. V was pared by 6 bases and J by 2 bases, with 5 bases of the junction left unmatched. The CDR3 is made up of 13 amino acids. Germline V gene lookup returns CDR1 DFQATT and CDR2 SNEGSKA (reference sequence). The CDR3 region is CSAQDRTTDTQYF. CDR3 in DNA: TGCAGTGCCCAGGACAGGACCACAGATACGCAGTATTTT.

The chain carries TRBV5-1 and TRBJ1-3, with D unclear. Germline CDR1 SGHRS, CDR2 YFSETQ. The CDR3 sequence is 13 residues long. V lost 4 bases to trimming and J lost 4 bases, with 9 bases between them. The DNA for the CDR3 is TGCGCCAGCAGCGACCCAACAGGAAACACCATATATTTT. Protein sequence: CASSDPTGNTIYF.

To note about this clonotype: Mismatch with germline at one junction end may stem from a read error. V is TRBV30 and J is TRBJ1-2; D is ambiguous. In germline, CDR1 is GTSNPN, CDR2 SVGIG (reference sequence). This CDR3 is built from 12 residues. CDR3 coding DNA: TGTGCCTGGAGTGGACTGGGCGATGGCTACACGTTC. This translates into CAWSGLGDGYTF.